The 10 T cell receptor beta chains reported below all come from one sample, sequenced in a study of OX40 agonist ivuxolimab in advanced cancers. This table comes from immunoSEQ multiplex PCR, and its TCRdb copy is limited to in-frame clones, with some not included. The data show more than 65,000 clones, with 92% seen just once and roughly 9% held by the top ten. The specimen was CD4+ or CD8+ T cells sorted from blood, collected in a trial of the OX40 agonist ivuxolimab. These receptors were taken from an adult with an advanced solid tumor such as melanoma, head and neck, liver or kidney cancer.

The chain combines TRBV27 with TRBJ2-7, with 7 bases identical to TRBD1. Germline V gene data show CDR1 as MNHEY and CDR2 as SMNVEV (reference sequence). CDR3 length: 16 amino acids. V lost 3 bases, J lost 0 bases, and 8 bases stayed unmatched. Written as DNA, the CDR3 is TGTGCCAGCAGTTTGCTTGGGACAGCCCCCTCCTACGAGCAGTACTTC. Amino acid sequence: CASSLLGTAPSYEQYF.

The chain recombines TRBV9 with TRBJ2-1, with a possible D match to TRBD2 (6 bases). This CDR3 has 15 residues. The V end was cut by 0 bases, the J end by 5 bases, with 12 bases between. From germline, CDR1 is SGDLS and CDR2 YYNGEE. The CDR3 DNA is TGTGCCAGCAGCGTAGGAGTAGCGGCCCACAATGAGCAGTTCTTC. Its translation is CASSVGVAAHNEQFF.

The CDR3 bases are TGTGCTACTCCAGGGGGGGGGTCCAACACTGAAGCTTTCTTT. Amino acid sequence: CATPGGGSNTEAFF. The genes are TRBV11-2 and TRBJ1-1; TRBD1 matches at 7 bases. This CDR3 has 14 residues. The germline gives CDR1 SGHAT, CDR2 FQNNGV.

This chain joins TRBV7-9 and TRBJ2-2, with D unclear. V was shortened by 5 bases and J by 4 bases, with 8 bases between the two germline ends. The CDR3 consists of 13 residues. The germline V gene encodes CDR1 SEHNR and CDR2 FQNEAQ (reference sequence). The CDR3 DNA follows: TGTGCCAGCAGCCGTTTTCGCACCGGGGAGCTGTTTTTT. Encoded protein: CASSRFRTGELFF.

This chain connects TRBV18 to TRBJ2-7; D perhaps matches TRBD1 (6 bases). Germline assignment: CDR1 KGHSH and CDR2 LQKENI. Between the trimmed V and J ends, which lost 3 bases and 4 bases, there was a span of 13 bases. CDR3 size: 14 residues. The CDR3 nucleotides are TGTGCCAGCTCACCCAAGGACAGCCCTTACGAGCAGTACTTC. Translating it yields CASSPKDSPYEQYF.

The rearrangement joins TRBV6-4 to TRBJ1-2; unclear D gene. The V gene's germline CDR1 is MRHNA and CDR2 SNTAGT. The V end lost 0 bases, the J end lost 0 bases, and 8 bases lay between the germline ends. This CDR3 is built from 15 residues. Here the CDR3 reads CASSDSSTANYGYTF. Written as DNA, the CDR3 is TGTGCCAGCAGTGACTCGAGTACAGCTAACTATGGCTACACCTTC.

The V gene is TRBV9, the J gene TRBJ1-6, with D uncertain. The CDR3 is made up of 16 amino acids. In germline, CDR1 is SGDLS, CDR2 YYNGEE. Trimming took off 4 bases at V and 2 bases at J, with 13 bases between the two ends. The CDR3 DNA follows: TGTGCCAGCAGCTCTTTTGACGGAGCCTATAATTCACCCCTCCACTTT. As protein: CASSSFDGAYNSPLHF.

This chain connects TRBV7-8 to TRBJ1-3; D gene unclear. Germline V gene data show CDR1 as SGHVS and CDR2 as FQNEAQ. Trimming cost V 3 bases and J 3 bases, with 9 bases left between them. This CDR3 contains 14 residues. The CDR3: CASSLRSDGNTIYF. CDR3 DNA: TGTGCCAGCAGCTTGAGATCGGATGGAAACACCATATATTTT.

The chain recombines TRBV6-5 with TRBJ2-1; either TRBD1 or TRBD2 may supply D (6 bases each). The CDR3 loop spans 16 amino acids. From germline, CDR1 is MNHEY and CDR2 SVGAGI. V shed 0 bases and J shed 1 base, with 10 bases lying between them. The CDR3 loop reads CASSYSEGGSYNEQFF. CDR3 bases: TGTGCCAGCAGTTACTCAGAAGGGGGGTCCTACAATGAGCAGTTCTTC.

The chain combines TRBV6-6 with TRBJ1-2; TRBD1 is a possible D gene (6 bases). The germline CDR1 and CDR2 sequences are MNHNY and SVGAGI (reference sequence). Trimming pared 4 bases from V and 8 bases from J, leaving 17 bases between. There are 14 residues in the CDR3. Here the CDR3 DNA reads TGTGCCAGCAGTTTATCGACAGGCCCTGGAGGCTACACCTTC. This encodes CASSLSTGPGGYTF.